This T cell receptor beta chain was profiled in a study of blood T cell repertoires in COVID-19. The trim removed 6 bases at V and 5 bases at J, leaving 7 bases unmatched. This CDR3 contains 14 residues. Germline V lookup: CDR1 MNHEY, CDR2 SVGAGI. TCRdb's copy holds only in-frame clones and misses some; the assay was immunoSEQ multiplex PCR. Of about 70,000 clones in the sample, 70% to 80% were seen once. This chain uses TRBV6-5 with TRBJ1-2, with 9 bases that match TRBD1. The clonotype originates from a human donor in a cohort sampled during active COVID-19. The sequencing input was peripheral blood. The CDR3 here is CASSTGGAQYGYTF. Written as DNA, the CDR3 is TGTGCCAGCAGCACAGGGGGCGCTCAGTATGGCTACACCTTC.